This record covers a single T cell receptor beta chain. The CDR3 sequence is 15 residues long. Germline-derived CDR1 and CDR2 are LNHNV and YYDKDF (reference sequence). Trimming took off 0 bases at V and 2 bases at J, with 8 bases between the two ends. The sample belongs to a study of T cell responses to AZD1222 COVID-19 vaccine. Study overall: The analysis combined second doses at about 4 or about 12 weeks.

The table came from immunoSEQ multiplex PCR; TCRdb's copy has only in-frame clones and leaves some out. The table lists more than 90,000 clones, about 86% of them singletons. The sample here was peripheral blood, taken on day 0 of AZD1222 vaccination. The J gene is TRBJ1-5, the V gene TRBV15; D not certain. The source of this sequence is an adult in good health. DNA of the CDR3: TGTGCCACCAGCAGAGATCCGGTCCGCAATCAGCCCCAGCATTTT. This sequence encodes CATSRDPVRNQPQHF.